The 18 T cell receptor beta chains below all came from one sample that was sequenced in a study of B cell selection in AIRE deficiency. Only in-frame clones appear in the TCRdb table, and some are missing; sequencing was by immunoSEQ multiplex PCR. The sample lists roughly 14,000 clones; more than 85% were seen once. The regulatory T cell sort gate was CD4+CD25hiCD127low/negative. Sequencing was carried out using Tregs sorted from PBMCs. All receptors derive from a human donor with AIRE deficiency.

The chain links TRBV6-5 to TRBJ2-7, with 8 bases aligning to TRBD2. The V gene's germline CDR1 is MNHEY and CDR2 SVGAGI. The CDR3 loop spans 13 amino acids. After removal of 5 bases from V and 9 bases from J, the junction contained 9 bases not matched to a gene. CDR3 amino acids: CASSTAGGPVQYF. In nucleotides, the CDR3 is TGTGCCAGCAGTACGGCGGGAGGCCCGGTGCAGTACTTC.

CDR3 sequence reads: CASSLGPDTGGGGETQYF. CDR3 sequence (DNA): TGTGCCAGCAGCTTGGGGCCCGACACAGGGGGCGGGGGGGAGACCCAGTACTTC. The chain recombines TRBV5-4 with TRBJ2-5, with D possibly matching TRBD1 (9 bases). The V end lost 0 bases, the J end lost 5 bases, and 23 bases lay between the germline ends. The CDR3 extends over 18 amino acids. Germline assignment: CDR1 SGHNT and CDR2 YYREEE (reference sequence). Based on the CDR3 plus reference TRBV5-4 and TRBJ2-5, the full variable domain is ETGVTQSPTHLIKTRGQQVTLRCSSQSGHNTVSWYQQALGQGPQFIFQYYREEENGRGNFPPRFSGLQFPNYSSELNVNALELDDSALYLCASSLGPDTGGGGETQYFGPGTRLLVL.

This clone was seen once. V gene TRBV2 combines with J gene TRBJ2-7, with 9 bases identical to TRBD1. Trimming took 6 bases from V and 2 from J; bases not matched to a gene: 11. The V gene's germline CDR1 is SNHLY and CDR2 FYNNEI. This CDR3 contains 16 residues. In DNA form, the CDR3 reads TGTGCCAGCAGAAAGGAGTGGGACAGGGTAACCTACGAGCAGTACTTC. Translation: CASRKEWDRVTYEQYF. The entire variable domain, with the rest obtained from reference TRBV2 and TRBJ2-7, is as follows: EPEVTQTPSHQVTQMGQEVILRCVPISNHLYFYWYRQILGQKVEFLVSFYNNEISEKSEIFDDQFSVERPDGSNFTLKIRSTKLEDSAMYFCASRKEWDRVTYEQYFGPGTRLTVT.

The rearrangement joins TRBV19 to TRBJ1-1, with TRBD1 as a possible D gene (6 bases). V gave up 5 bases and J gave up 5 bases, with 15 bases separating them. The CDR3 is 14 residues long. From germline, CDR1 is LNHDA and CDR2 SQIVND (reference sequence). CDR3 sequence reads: CASSQDRTSTEAFF. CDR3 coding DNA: TGTGCCAGTAGTCAGGACAGAACCTCGACTGAAGCTTTCTTT.

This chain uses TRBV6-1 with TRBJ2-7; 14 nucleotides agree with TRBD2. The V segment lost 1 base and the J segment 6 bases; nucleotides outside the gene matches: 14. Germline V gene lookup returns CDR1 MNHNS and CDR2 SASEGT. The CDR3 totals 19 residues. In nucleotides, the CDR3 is TGTGCCAGCAGTGAAGGTGGGGGACTAGCGGGAGTAGTTAGGGGCGAGCAGTACTTC. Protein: CASSEGGGLAGVVRGEQYF.

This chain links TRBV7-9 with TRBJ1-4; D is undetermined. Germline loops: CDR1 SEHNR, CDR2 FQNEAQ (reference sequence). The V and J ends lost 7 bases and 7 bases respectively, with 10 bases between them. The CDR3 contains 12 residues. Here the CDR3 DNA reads TGTGCCAGCAACCGATACGGTGAAAAACTGTTTTTT. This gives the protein CASNRYGEKLFF.

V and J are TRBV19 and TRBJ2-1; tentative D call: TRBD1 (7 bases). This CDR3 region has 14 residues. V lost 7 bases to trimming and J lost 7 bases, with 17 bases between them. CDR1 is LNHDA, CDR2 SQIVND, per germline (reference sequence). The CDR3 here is CASNEGRGRNEQFF. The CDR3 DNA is TGTGCCAGTAATGAGGGCAGGGGGAGGAATGAGCAGTTCTTC.

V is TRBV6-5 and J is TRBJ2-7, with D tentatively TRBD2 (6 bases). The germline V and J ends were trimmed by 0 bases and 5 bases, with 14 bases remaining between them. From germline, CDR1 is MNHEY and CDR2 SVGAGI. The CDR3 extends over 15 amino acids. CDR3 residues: CASSYSRYGSNEQYF. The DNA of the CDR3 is TGTGCCAGCAGTTACTCTAGGTACGGGAGCAACGAGCAGTACTTC.

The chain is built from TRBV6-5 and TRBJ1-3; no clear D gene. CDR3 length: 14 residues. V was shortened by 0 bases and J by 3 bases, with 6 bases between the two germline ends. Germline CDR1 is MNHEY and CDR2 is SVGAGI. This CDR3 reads CASSYSSRGNTIYF. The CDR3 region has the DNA TGTGCCAGCAGTTACTCCAGTCGTGGAAACACCATATATTTT.

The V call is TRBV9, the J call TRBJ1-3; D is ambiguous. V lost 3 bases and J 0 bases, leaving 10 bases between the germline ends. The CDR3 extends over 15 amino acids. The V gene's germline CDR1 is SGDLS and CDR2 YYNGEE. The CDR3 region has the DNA TGTGCCAGCAGCGCTCGCGATTTCTCTGGAAACACCATATATTTT. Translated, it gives CASSARDFSGNTIYF.

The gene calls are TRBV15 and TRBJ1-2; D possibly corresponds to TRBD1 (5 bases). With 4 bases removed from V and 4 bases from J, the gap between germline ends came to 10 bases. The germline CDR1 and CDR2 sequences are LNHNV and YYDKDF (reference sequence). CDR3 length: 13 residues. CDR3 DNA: TGTGCCACCAGCAAGAGGGGTAGCTATGGCTACACCTTC. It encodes CATSKRGSYGYTF.

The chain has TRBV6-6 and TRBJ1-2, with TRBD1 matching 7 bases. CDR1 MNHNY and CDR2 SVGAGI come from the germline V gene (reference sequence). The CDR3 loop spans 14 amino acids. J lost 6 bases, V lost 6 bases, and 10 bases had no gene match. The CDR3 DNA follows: TGTGCCAGCAGCCGACTCGGACAGGCCCATGGCTACACCTTC. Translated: CASSRLGQAHGYTF.

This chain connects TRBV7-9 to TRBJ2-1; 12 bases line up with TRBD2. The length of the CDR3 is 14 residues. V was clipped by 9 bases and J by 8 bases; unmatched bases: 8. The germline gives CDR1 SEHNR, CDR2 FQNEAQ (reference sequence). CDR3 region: CASLAGGPGDEQFF. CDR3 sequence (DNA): TGTGCCAGTCTAGCGGGAGGGCCGGGTGATGAGCAGTTCTTC.

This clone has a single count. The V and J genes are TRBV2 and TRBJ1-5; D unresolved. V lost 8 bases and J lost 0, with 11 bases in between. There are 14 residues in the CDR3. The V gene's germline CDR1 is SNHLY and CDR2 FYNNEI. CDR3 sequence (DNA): TGTGCCAGCGTGATTCCAGGTAGCAATCAGCCCCAGCATTTT. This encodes CASVIPGSNQPQHF.

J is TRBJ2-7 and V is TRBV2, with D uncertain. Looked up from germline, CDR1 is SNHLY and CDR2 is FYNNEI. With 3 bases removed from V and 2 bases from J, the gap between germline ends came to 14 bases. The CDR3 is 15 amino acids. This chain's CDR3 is CASSERSQSTYEQYF. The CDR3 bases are TGTGCCAGCAGTGAGAGGAGCCAGTCGACCTACGAGCAGTACTTC. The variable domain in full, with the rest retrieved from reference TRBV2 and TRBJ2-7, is EPEVTQTPSHQVTQMGQEVILRCVPISNHLYFYWYRQILGQKVEFLVSFYNNEISEKSEIFDDQFSVERPDGSNFTLKIRSTKLEDSAMYFCASSERSQSTYEQYFGPGTRLTVT.

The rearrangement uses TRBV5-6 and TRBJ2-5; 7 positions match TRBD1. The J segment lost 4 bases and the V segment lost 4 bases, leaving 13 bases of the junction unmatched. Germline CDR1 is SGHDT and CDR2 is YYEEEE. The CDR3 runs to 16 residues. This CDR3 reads CASSPRTASGGETQYF. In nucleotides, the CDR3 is TGTGCCAGCAGCCCTAGGACAGCCTCAGGGGGAGAGACCCAGTACTTC.

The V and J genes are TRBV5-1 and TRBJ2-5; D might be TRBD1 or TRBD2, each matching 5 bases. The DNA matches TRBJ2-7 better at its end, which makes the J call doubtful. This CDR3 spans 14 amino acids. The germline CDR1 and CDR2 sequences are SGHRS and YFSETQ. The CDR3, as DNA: TGCGCCAGCAGCTTGGAGCAGGGACCGTACGAGCAGTACTTC. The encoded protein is CASSLEQGPYEQYF.

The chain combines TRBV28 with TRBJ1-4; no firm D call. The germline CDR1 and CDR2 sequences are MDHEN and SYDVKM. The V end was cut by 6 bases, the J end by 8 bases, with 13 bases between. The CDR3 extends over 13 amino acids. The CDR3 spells CASRNRAGEKLFF. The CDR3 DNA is TGTGCCAGCAGGAACCGGGCTGGGGAAAAACTGTTTTTT.